This T cell receptor (beta chain) is drawn from a study of technical replicates of blood from several donors. This CDR3 contains 14 residues. Sequenced by immunoSEQ multiplex PCR; TCRdb stores in-frame clones only, minus some. The sample holds 75,000 to 100,000 clones, roughly 94% seen once. Sequenced material: T cells isolated from PBMCs. The rearrangement links TRBV21-1 to TRBJ1-1; the D call TRBD1 from the table was never checked on the DNA. TRBV21-1 is given as a pseudogene. The source is a human donor in good health. CDR3 DNA sequence: TGTGCCAGCAGCAATGCAGGACAGAACACTGAAGCTTTCTTT. It codes for CASSNAGQNTEAFF.